This T cell receptor beta chain was captured by sequencing in a study of radiation and T cells in renal cell carcinoma (dated by TCRdb to 2018 to 2020). Notes on the research overall: In total, 50 to 60 samples underwent TCR beta sequencing: 25 or so tumors plus 27 peripheral blood samples. Across all 50 or so samples, 4,016,671 unique CDR3 nucleotide sequences, encoding about 3,000,000 unique CDR3 amino acid sequences, were identified.

The investigation overall reported the following: The single-armed trial design could not address effects of radiation dose or scheduling on the TCR repertoire. TCR clonality was higher in irradiated tumors than in controls, as the top 100 clonotypes made up an average of about 54% of the repertoire in irradiated tumors compared with 43% in nephrectomy-only tumors. Because only small tumor regions of roughly 1 g were available, intratumoral heterogeneity was not captured. Compared with control tumors, irradiated tumors had a greater number of dominant CDR3 motifs, and these motifs made up a bigger portion of the repertoire.

TCR beta libraries were generated from genomic DNA with the immunoSEQ kit, following the manufacturer's recommendations. To prepare the libraries, a first multiplex PCR with proprietary primers was run, followed by a second PCR that added unique barcodes, and a bead cleanup was done after each round. Each sample batch included a kit-provided positive control reaction and a negative control reaction. The final libraries were assessed on an Agilent 4200 TapeStation D1000 ScreenTape, pooled by volume, and quantified by qPCR. Sequencing ran on an Illumina NextSeq500 with a MidOutput 150-cycle cartridge, using 156 Read1 and 15 Index1 cycles with kit custom primers. The pooled library was loaded at approximately 0.99 pM, and roughly 18% PhiX control was spiked in. In the paper's pipeline: Vendor-processed data were analyzed in R, with a clonotype defined as all T cells sharing the same CDR3 nucleotide sequence. In the clone abundance analyses, frequencies in each sample were normalized to that sample's 10,000 most abundant clones. Before analysis, public T cell clones were removed, and these numbered fewer than six per sample on average. The dominant motif analysis was done with ImmunoMap using the PAM10 matrix, a gap penalty of 30, and a homology threshold of 0.3, and motifs with a cumulative frequency of at least 0.01 were considered dominant. TCRdb limited this immuneACCESS table to in-frame rearrangements with V and J called. A share of clones is missing; checked studies link under half to unresolved V genes, and the rest is unexplained. The DNA was the basis for D and trimming; V, J and clone size are from that table. In all, the sample holds 8,000 to 8,500 clones, and 55% to 70% of those were seen once. About 20% of the sample is in the top ten clones.

The CDR3 has 15 amino acids, counting the end cysteine and phenylalanine. Just CDR3 DNA is preserved here, 45 bases in frame from base 1. As encoded in the germline V gene (reference sequence), CDR1 is WNHNN while CDR2 is SYGVQD. V is cut by 2 bases and J by 0 bases, and the space between the germline ends is 8 bases. Interpreted using the paper, the time point label stands for: tumor resected at nephrectomy. In the paper's terms, the treatment or condition label means: treatment-naive control, cytoreductive nephrectomy. Control tumors were obtained from treatment-naive renal cell carcinoma patients in whom cytoreductive nephrectomy was performed without prior radiation. Every patient had renal cell carcinoma of clear cell pathology. Control tumors used for TCR sequencing came from several females and under twelve males, resected 2011 to 2014, with median age around 50 years (range roughly 40 to 82). Tumor processing involved mechanical dissociation, digestion with collagenase/hyaluronidase at 37 degrees C, handling in gentleMACS C tubes, and storage in liquid nitrogen. The QIAamp DNA Blood Mini Kit (Qiagen) was used to prepare genomic DNA for TCR sequencing. The analyses included only samples that passed all quality control checks.

Of note for this clone: Its specific antigen is unknown. No base-level quality is on record; no much larger clone is a single base apart.

The sequenced sample was tumor tissue, obtained from a patient whose treatment was nephrectomy without radiotherapy. The sequence joins TRBV10-1 to TRBJ1-3; 5 matching bases give a weak D call of TRBD1. This receptor was identified in a man in his sixties with renal cell carcinoma. The sequenced DNA is TGCGCCAGCAGTGAGGGGGGGAACTCTGGAAACACCATATATTTT. The encoded protein is CASSEGGNSGNTIYF.